The 20 T cell receptor beta chains reported below all come from one sample, sequenced in a study of blood T cell repertoires in COVID-19. Data came from immunoSEQ multiplex PCR; TCRdb stores just in-frame clones and leaves some out. The repertoire holds about 190,000 clones, about 88% seen once, with 14% in the top ten. The sequenced material came from peripheral blood. The receptors were sampled from a man younger than 45 with active or convalescent COVID-19.

The chain uses TRBV7-9 and TRBJ1-4; 7 bases are a match to TRBD1. CDR1 is SEHNR, CDR2 FQNEAQ, per germline (reference sequence). CDR3 length: 16 residues. The ends lost 1 base at V and 7 bases at J; junction bases unmatched: 9. The CDR3 region is CASSLDRGGSREKLFF. The CDR3 nucleotides read TGTGCCAGCAGCTTAGACAGGGGTGGTTCGCGTGAAAAACTGTTTTTT.

In its sample, this clone was seen once. The chain couples TRBV3-1 (or the pseudogene TRBV3-2) to TRBJ1-2; 8 positions match TRBD1. The germline gives CDR1 LGHDT, CDR2 YNNKEL (reference sequence). CDR3 length equals 15 residues. Germline trimming cut 5 bases from V and 6 bases from J; bases unmatched to any gene: 11. In DNA, the CDR3 is TGTGCCAGCAGCGGAGACAGGGGAAGTCGGCATGGCTACACCTTC. It encodes CASSGDRGSRHGYTF.

Only one count was recorded for this clone. The chain couples TRBV2 to TRBJ1-6; D remains unclear. This CDR3 contains 14 residues. The V and J ends lost 5 bases and 5 bases respectively, with 10 bases between them. Germline-derived CDR1 and CDR2 are SNHLY and FYNNEI. CDR3 DNA: TGTGCCAGCAGTTTTACTAGGGATAATTCACCCCTCCACTTT. Its protein is CASSFTRDNSPLHF.

V gene TRBV7-2 combines with J gene TRBJ1-4, with D possibly TRBD1 on 6 matching bases. The CDR3 spans 15 residues. Trimming cost V 4 bases and J 4 bases, with 13 bases left between them. Germline values: CDR1 SGHTA, CDR2 FQGNSA. The CDR3 nucleotides are TGTGCCAGCAGCTCACAACAGGGTTTTAATGAAAAACTGTTTTTT. It specifies CASSSQQGFNEKLFF.

CDR3: CASSPGTGTNYGYTF. The CDR3 region has the DNA TGTGCCAGCAGTCCTGGGACAGGGACCAACTATGGCTACACCTTC. The V and J genes are TRBV6-5 and TRBJ1-2; TRBD1 matches at 9 bases. The CDR3 is 15 residues long. Per the germline V gene, CDR1 is MNHEY and CDR2 is SVGAGI. V gave up 5 bases and J gave up 2 bases; unmatched junction bases: 6.

V is TRBV7-3 and J is TRBJ2-1; 8 bases agree with TRBD1. Germline trimming cut 5 bases from V and 0 bases from J; bases unmatched to any gene: 3. This CDR3 is built from 15 residues. Germline CDR1 is SGHTA and CDR2 is FQGTGA. Here the CDR3 reads CASSADRGSYNEQFF. For the CDR3, the DNA is TGTGCCAGCAGCGCCGACAGGGGCTCCTACAATGAGCAGTTCTTC.

The chain couples TRBV5-1 to TRBJ2-1; perhaps TRBD2 as D (6 bases). The CDR3 sequence is 15 residues long. The V end was cut by 0 bases, the J end by 9 bases, with 16 bases between. The V gene's germline CDR1 is SGHRS and CDR2 YFSETQ. This chain's CDR3 is CASSLAPRGAAEQFF. The DNA of the CDR3 is TGCGCCAGCAGCTTGGCACCGCGCGGGGCGGCTGAGCAGTTCTTC.

The chain joins TRBV6-5 to TRBJ2-3, with no clear D. V was shortened by 5 bases and J by 1 base, with 10 bases between the two germline ends. This CDR3 spans 14 amino acids. From germline, CDR1 is MNHEY and CDR2 SVGAGI. The CDR3 region has the DNA TGTGCCAGCAGTCCAAATAGTGGCACAGATACGCAGTATTTT. It translates to CASSPNSGTDTQYF.

J is TRBJ2-7 and V is TRBV6-2 or TRBV6-3; the D gene is possibly TRBD2 (5 bases). V was cut by 5 bases and J by 2 bases, with 25 bases left in between. The length of the CDR3 is 18 residues. Germline V gives CDR1 MNHEY, CDR2 SVGEGT. The CDR3 region has the DNA TGTGCCAGCAGTAACGCGCCGCAAACCCCAGCGGCGACCTACGAGCAGTACTTC. Translation: CASSNAPQTPAATYEQYF.

V gene TRBV28 combines with J gene TRBJ1-6; 9 bases agree with TRBD1. Germline V gene data show CDR1 as MDHEN and CDR2 as SYDVKM. The CDR3 runs to 14 residues. Germline trimming cut 6 bases from V and 9 bases from J; bases unmatched to any gene: 6. As DNA, the CDR3 is TGTGCCAGCAGCCCGGGACAGGGTTCTTCACCCCTCCACTTT. Translating gives CASSPGQGSSPLHF.

The chain has TRBV27 and TRBJ2-7; 8 bases fit TRBD1. Germline V gene sequence: CDR1 MNHEY, CDR2 SMNVEV (reference sequence). J gave up 5 bases and V 2 bases, and 8 bases lay outside the gene matches. The CDR3 consists of 15 residues. The CDR3 reads CASSLKRTGRNEQYF. CDR3 DNA sequence: TGTGCCAGCAGTTTAAAGAGGACAGGGAGGAACGAGCAGTACTTC.

In DNA form, the CDR3 reads TGCGCCAGCAGCTTGGTCGGACGGGAAAATTCACCCCTCCACTTT. It yields the protein CASSLVGRENSPLHF. The V and J genes are TRBV5-1 and TRBJ1-6; unclear D gene. This CDR3 spans 15 amino acids. Germline CDR1 and CDR2: SGHRS and YFSETQ. The V end lost 0 bases, the J end lost 7 bases, and 11 bases lay between the germline ends.

V is TRBV27 and J is TRBJ1-1; TRBD1 might be the D (5 bases). V dropped 5 bases and J dropped 2 bases, with 15 bases sitting between them. Germline-derived CDR1 and CDR2 are MNHEY and SMNVEV (reference sequence). The CDR3 is made up of 15 amino acids. CDR3 in amino acids: CASSMGTEGNTEAFF. CDR3 DNA: TGTGCCAGCAGTATGGGGACGGAGGGCAACACTGAAGCTTTCTTT.

This clone came up once. This rearrangement joins TRBV7-9 to TRBJ1-2; TRBD1 is a possible D gene (5 bases). Per the germline V gene, CDR1 is SEHNR and CDR2 is FQNEAQ (reference sequence). The germline V and J ends were trimmed by 11 bases and 5 bases, with 21 bases remaining between them. The CDR3 length is 14 residues. Written as DNA, the CDR3 is TGTGCCGCGGGGGTCCGCACAGGAGGGTATGGCTACACCTTC. This gives the protein CAAGVRTGGYGYTF.

This chain joins TRBV18 and TRBJ2-5; 10 bases agree with TRBD1. Losses at the gene ends were 3 bases for V and 3 bases for J; bases not matched to a gene: 7. CDR3 length: 16 residues. CDR1 KGHSH and CDR2 LQKENI come from the germline V gene. CDR3 in amino acids: CASSPGQGYQKETQYF. The CDR3 bases are TGTGCCAGCTCACCGGGACAGGGGTATCAGAAAGAGACCCAGTACTTC.

The genes are TRBV5-4 and TRBJ1-1; D is ambiguous. V was shortened by 5 bases and J by 4 bases, with 12 bases between the two germline ends. The length of the CDR3 is 13 residues. Germline V lookup: CDR1 SGHNT, CDR2 YYREEE (reference sequence). The CDR3 nucleotides are TGTGCCAGCAGAAACCTCCAACTCACTGAAGCTTTCTTT. It translates to CASRNLQLTEAFF.

The chain combines TRBV25-1 with TRBJ1-2; 9 positions agree with TRBD1. In germline, CDR1 is MGHDK, CDR2 SYGVNS. The CDR3 has 14 amino acids. After removal of 2 bases from V and 8 bases from J, the junction contained 6 bases not matched to a gene. The CDR3 sequence is CASSEPPGQGGYTF. The CDR3 nucleotides are TGTGCCAGCAGTGAACCACCGGGACAGGGAGGCTACACCTTC.

The CDR3 coding sequence is TGCGCCAGCTGCGGACTAGCGGACCAAGAGACCCAGTACTTC. This sequence encodes CASCGLADQETQYF. The V gene is TRBV5-1, the J gene TRBJ2-5; 10 bases agree with TRBD2. The CDR3 consists of 14 residues. Trimming at V came to 7 bases and at J to 0 bases, leaving 3 bases not matched to a gene. Germline V gene lookup returns CDR1 SGHRS and CDR2 YFSETQ. The full variable domain, with the rest looked up from reference TRBV5-1 and TRBJ2-5, is KAGVTQTPRYLIKTRGQQVTLSCSPISGHRSVSWYQQTPGQGLQFLFEYFSETQRNKGNFPGRFSGRQFSNSRSEMNVSTLELGDSALYLCASCGLADQETQYFGPGTRLLVL.

The chain has TRBV27 and TRBJ1-6, with D hard to call. With 7 bases removed from V and 10 bases from J, the gap between germline ends came to 14 bases. The germline V gene has CDR1 MNHEY and CDR2 SMNVEV (reference sequence). This CDR3 is built from 13 residues. Here the CDR3 DNA reads TGTGCCAGCATGAGGGCCTTAAACTCACCCCTCCACTTT. Its translation is CASMRALNSPLHF.

This chain joins TRBV4-3 and TRBJ2-2, with D possibly matching TRBD1 (7 bases). Between the trimmed V and J ends, which lost 0 bases and 5 bases, there was a span of 16 bases. Germline loops: CDR1 LGHNA, CDR2 YSLEER. This CDR3 comprises 17 residues. CDR3 region: CASSQDTIQGRTGELFF. In DNA, the CDR3 is TGCGCCAGCAGCCAAGATACGATACAGGGGAGGACCGGGGAGCTGTTTTTT.